A single sample gave rise to the 23 T cell receptor beta chains below, sequenced in a study of blood T cell repertoires in COVID-19. Measured with immunoSEQ multiplex PCR; TCRdb has only the in-frame clones, and not every one. The sample contains about 63,000 clones, about 80% of which appear only once. Input material: peripheral blood. These receptors all come from a human donor in a cohort sampled during active COVID-19.

J is TRBJ2-7 and V is TRBV7-2; D uncertain. The germline gives CDR1 SGHTA, CDR2 FQGNSA. Trimming left V 0 bases short and J 9 bases short, with 15 bases between. The CDR3 length is 14 residues. This CDR3 is CASSLAATASGQYF. CDR3 nucleotides: TGTGCCAGCAGCTTAGCTGCCACTGCCTCGGGGCAGTACTTC.

V is TRBV10-1 and J is TRBJ2-3, with TRBD2 matching over 8 bases. J lost 3 bases, V lost 2 bases, and 7 bases had no gene match. The CDR3 extends over 16 amino acids. Germline V gene data show CDR1 as WNHNN and CDR2 as SYGVQD (reference sequence). CDR3 DNA sequence: TGCGCCAGCAGTGAGGGACTAGCTCGCGTTACAGATACGCAGTATTTT. Protein product: CASSEGLARVTDTQYF.

The chain recombines TRBV10-3 with TRBJ1-5, with 10 bases lining up with TRBD1. CDR1 and CDR2 from the germline V gene are ENHRY and SYGVKD. CDR3 size: 13 residues. Unmatched junction bases numbered 3, after V lost 6 bases and J lost 7 bases. The CDR3 loop reads CAIRGDRGQPQHF. CDR3 bases: TGTGCCATCAGGGGGGACAGGGGCCAGCCCCAGCATTTT.

This clone was seen only a few times. V is TRBV4-2 and J is TRBJ2-5, with a weak D call TRBD1 (7 bases). The germline V gene has CDR1 LGHNA and CDR2 YNFKEQ. V was cut by 4 bases and J by 5 bases, with 26 bases left in between. The CDR3 is made up of 18 amino acids. This CDR3 is CASSPRGGFTTRGETQYF. The CDR3 nucleotides read TGTGCCAGCAGCCCCCGAGGGGGCTTTACCACCCGGGGGGAGACCCAGTACTTC.

This clone came up a few times. This chain uses TRBV28 with TRBJ2-7; 15 bases fit TRBD2. The germline CDR1 and CDR2 sequences are MDHEN and SYDVKM. The V segment lost 6 bases and the J segment 4 bases; nucleotides outside the gene matches: 1. CDR3 length: 14 amino acids. In DNA form, the CDR3 reads TGTGCCAGCAGGGGACTAGCGGGAGGATACGAGCAGTACTTC. Translation gives CASRGLAGGYEQYF.

The chain carries TRBV4-3 and TRBJ1-4; the D gene is possibly TRBD1 (5 bases). Trimming shortened V by 0 bases and J by 8 bases, and 7 bases separated the two germline ends. CDR1 LGHNA and CDR2 YSLEER come from the germline V gene. The CDR3 consists of 13 residues. CDR3 nucleotide sequence: TGCGCCAGCAGCCAAGATCCAGGGGAAAAACTGTTTTTT. This encodes CASSQDPGEKLFF.

The chain combines TRBV6-2 or TRBV6-3 with TRBJ2-2; tentatively, D is TRBD2 (6 bases). Germline CDR1 reads MNHEY; CDR2 reads SVGEGT. The CDR3 covers 13 residues. V was trimmed by 4 bases and J by 5 bases, leaving 8 bases between them. The CDR3 is CASSLGGTGELFF. The CDR3 bases are TGTGCCAGCAGTTTGGGGGGTACCGGGGAGCTGTTTTTT.

The chain couples TRBV7-9 to TRBJ2-1; tentatively, D is TRBD1 (6 bases). The ends were cut back, 5 bases at V and 6 bases at J, with 17 bases in the middle. Germline V gene lookup returns CDR1 SEHNR and CDR2 FQNEAQ (reference sequence). CDR3 length: 15 residues. CDR3 amino acids: CASSRERTALNEQFF. The CDR3 DNA follows: TGTGCCAGCAGCAGAGAACGGACAGCCCTCAATGAGCAGTTCTTC.

This clone was counted a single time. J is TRBJ2-5 and V is TRBV5-1, with 7 bases fitting TRBD2. The CDR3 is 16 amino acids. Germline trimming cut 4 bases from V and 1 base from J; bases unmatched to any gene: 10. CDR1 and CDR2 from the germline V gene are SGHRS and YFSETQ. DNA of the CDR3: TGCGCCAGCAGCCCCCGGACTAGTGGCCGCCAAGAGACCCAGTACTTC. It yields the protein CASSPRTSGRQETQYF.

J is TRBJ2-3 and V is TRBV27; D not certain. This CDR3 contains 15 residues. Trimming took off 3 bases at V and 0 bases at J, with 10 bases between the two ends. Per the germline V gene, CDR1 is MNHEY and CDR2 is SMNVEV (reference sequence). The CDR3 bases are TGTGCCAGCAGTTTGCAACGCGGAAGCACAGATACGCAGTATTTT. This translates into CASSLQRGSTDTQYF.

The chain combines TRBV5-4 with TRBJ2-3; 9 bases are a match to TRBD2. Germline assignment: CDR1 SGHNT and CDR2 YYREEE (reference sequence). Trimming at V came to 4 bases and at J to 4 bases, leaving 7 bases not matched to a gene. The CDR3 length is 15 residues. The CDR3 DNA reads TGTGCCAGCAGCCGTCCCGGACTAGCGTCAGATACGCAGTATTTT. Translated, it gives CASSRPGLASDTQYF.

The chain carries TRBV6-5 and TRBJ2-5, with TRBD1 identical over 7 bases. Germline-derived CDR1 and CDR2 are MNHEY and SVGAGI. V shed 10 bases, J shed 5 bases, and the junction held 13 bases outside the gene matches. The CDR3 sequence is 14 residues long. CDR3 region: CATNRDSLLETQYF. In DNA, the CDR3 is TGTGCCACCAACCGGGACAGCCTACTGGAGACCCAGTACTTC.

This clone has a single count. The chain combines TRBV6-5 with TRBJ2-3; 9 bases fit TRBD2. J lost 3 bases, V lost 5 bases, and 6 bases had no gene match. The CDR3 length is 15 residues. Germline-derived CDR1 and CDR2 are MNHEY and SVGAGI. The CDR3 region is CASSKREVGTDTQYF. The CDR3 DNA sequence: TGTGCCAGCAGTAAGCGGGAGGTTGGGACAGATACGCAGTATTTT.

This clone was counted only a few times. The gene calls are TRBV19 and TRBJ2-5; 13 nucleotides match TRBD2. Germline V gene data show CDR1 as LNHDA and CDR2 as SQIVND (reference sequence). This CDR3 is 16 amino acids long. Trimming took 5 bases from V and 6 from J; bases not matched to a gene: 9. The DNA of the CDR3 is TGTGCCAGTAGTGCAGGACTAGCGGGAGATACTCAGACCCAGTACTTC. Translated, it gives CASSAGLAGDTQTQYF.

This clone was recorded many times. The chain joins TRBV19 to TRBJ2-1; 9 bases align to TRBD1. This CDR3 spans 14 amino acids. Per germline, CDR1 LNHDA and CDR2 SQIVND (reference sequence). Germline trimming cut 7 bases from V and 7 bases from J; bases unmatched to any gene: 8. CDR3 DNA sequence: TGTGCCAGTACTCCGGGGACAGGGTTAAATGAGCAGTTCTTC. Protein: CASTPGTGLNEQFF.

The V gene is TRBV5-1, the J gene TRBJ2-7, with 8 bases aligning to TRBD1. Germline assignment: CDR1 SGHRS and CDR2 YFSETQ. The CDR3 consists of 15 residues. J lost 3 bases, V lost 2 bases, and 7 bases had no gene match. The CDR3 here is CASSLTHRGSYEQYF. CDR3 DNA sequence: TGCGCCAGCAGCTTAACCCACAGGGGGAGCTACGAGCAGTACTTC.

This chain connects TRBV5-1 to TRBJ2-1, with D tentatively TRBD2 (6 bases). V lost 9 bases to trimming and J lost 7 bases, with 20 bases between them. CDR3 length equals 14 residues. In germline, CDR1 is SGHRS, CDR2 YFSETQ. CDR3 DNA sequence: TGCGCCACCCCGGGACTGCCGACGGGGAATGAGCAGTTCTTC. Its translation: CATPGLPTGNEQFF.

This chain links TRBV7-6 with TRBJ1-5, with D possibly being TRBD1 (6 bases). V shed 4 bases and J shed 5 bases, with 12 bases lying between them. There are 14 residues in the CDR3. Germline CDR1 reads SGHVS; CDR2 reads FNYEAQ. The CDR3 DNA reads TGTGCCAGCAGCTCCCGGACAGATGATCAGCCCCAGCATTTT. Its protein product is CASSSRTDDQPQHF.

The V gene is TRBV5-1, the J gene TRBJ2-1, with 9 nucleotides matching TRBD1. V dropped 3 bases and J dropped 6; count of bases not matched to a gene: 10. CDR3 length equals 16 residues. Germline CDR1 reads SGHRS; CDR2 reads YFSETQ. CDR3 region: CASSSPSGQGFNEQFF. The CDR3 DNA is TGCGCCAGCAGCTCCCCGTCGGGACAGGGCTTCAATGAGCAGTTCTTC.

J is TRBJ1-1 and V is TRBV27; 7 positions match TRBD1. V trimming: 4 bases; J trimming: 11 bases; junction bases outside the gene matches: 13. Germline-derived CDR1 and CDR2 are MNHEY and SMNVEV (reference sequence). The CDR3 has 14 amino acids. For the CDR3, the DNA is TGTGCCAGCAGTTCACCTTCTGACAGGGCTACGGCTTTCTTT. It codes for CASSSPSDRATAFF.

The gene calls are TRBV7-9 and TRBJ1-2, with D unresolved. CDR3 size: 13 residues. From germline, CDR1 is SEHNR and CDR2 FQNEAQ (reference sequence). Trimming took off 1 base at V and 4 bases at J, with 7 bases between the two ends. The CDR3 DNA reads TGTGCCAGCAGCTTAGGGCAGTTCTATGGCTACACCTTC. Translated, it gives CASSLGQFYGYTF.

This chain uses TRBV5-1 with TRBJ1-1; 10 nucleotides match TRBD1. The CDR3 spans 17 residues. Trimming at V came to 4 bases and at J to 1 base, leaving 10 bases not matched to a gene. Germline CDR1 is SGHRS and CDR2 is YFSETQ. CDR3 loop: CASSPRDRGSGNTEAFF. CDR3 bases: TGCGCCAGCAGCCCGAGGGACAGGGGCAGTGGGAACACTGAAGCTTTCTTT.

V is TRBV16 and J is TRBJ2-3; D is perhaps TRBD2 (6 bases). Germline CDR1 is KGHSY and CDR2 is FQNENV. The CDR3 is 17 amino acids. V dropped 3 bases and J dropped 1 base, with 17 bases sitting between them. This CDR3 reads CASSHYGRNSRTDTQYF. The DNA for the CDR3 is TGTGCCAGCAGCCATTATGGGAGGAACAGCCGCACAGATACGCAGTATTTT.